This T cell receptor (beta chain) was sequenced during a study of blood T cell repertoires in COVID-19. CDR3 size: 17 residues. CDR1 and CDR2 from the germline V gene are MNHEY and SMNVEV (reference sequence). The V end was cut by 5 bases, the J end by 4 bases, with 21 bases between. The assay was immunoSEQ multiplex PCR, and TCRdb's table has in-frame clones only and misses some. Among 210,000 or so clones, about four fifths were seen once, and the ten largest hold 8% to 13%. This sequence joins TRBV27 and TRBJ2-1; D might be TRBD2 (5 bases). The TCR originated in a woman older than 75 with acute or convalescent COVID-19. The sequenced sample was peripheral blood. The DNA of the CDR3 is TGTGCCAGCAGTCCCGTTAGTGCGGGTTATTTATACAATGAGCAGTTCTTC. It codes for CASSPVSAGYLYNEQFF.